The clone carrying this T cell receptor (beta chain) was observed many times. Its specificity is not known. The sample is drawn from a study of early T cells in non-severe SARS-CoV-2 infection. About the research overall: Sequencing of bulk RNA from unsorted whole blood was done, without chain pairing.

Notes on the study in general: CD4 and private specificities were missed by VDJdb matching, which favored anti-spike CD8 responses.

Separate cDNA molecules each had unique molecular identifiers attached to them. TCRdb independently ran MiXCR on the 5' RACE reads; one entry per CDR3 protein. The table includes 45,000 to 65,000 distinct CDR3 sequences, 7% to 10% detected once. With 5 bases removed from V and 3 bases from J, the gap between germline ends came to 22 bases. This CDR3 region has 16 residues. From germline, CDR1 is DFQATT and CDR2 SNEGSKA (reference sequence). Sequences were obtained from whole blood. The receptor was isolated from an adult who was a healthcare worker with PCR-confirmed SARS-CoV-2 infection or an uninfected control (not recorded which). The chain employs TRBV20-1 and TRBJ1-1; no clear D gene. CDR3 sequence reads: CSALDRAMGGDTEAFF. In nucleotides, the CDR3 is TGCAGTGCTCTAGACCGGGCCATGGGTGGTGACACTGAAGCTTTCTTT.